This T cell receptor beta chain was observed in a study of OX40 agonist ivuxolimab in advanced cancers. Study overall: Every 2 weeks, ivuxolimab was infused into the patients intravenously at between 0.01 and 10 mg/kg.

General study points: Some nonresponders additionally presented with little normalized T-cell clonal expansion. With doses of 0.1 to 3.0 mg/kg, CD4+ and CD8+ blood T cells had undergone clonal expansion by week 6.

On cycle 4 day 1 and cycle 7 day 1, as well as at baseline, blood was sampled. Notes on this clone: Antigen specificity is unknown.

V was cut by 3 bases and J by 2 bases, with 11 bases left in between. This CDR3 is 13 amino acids long. CDR1 and CDR2 (germline): GTSNPN, SVGIG (reference sequence). Profiling relied on immunoSEQ multiplex PCR, and the TCRdb table lists in-frame clones only, not all of them. This table has roughly 60,000 clones, 84% appearing once. The source of this sequence is an adult with an advanced solid tumor such as melanoma, head and neck, liver or kidney cancer. This chain connects TRBV30 to TRBJ2-7, with a tentative D call TRBD1 (5 bases). The sequences come from CD4+ or CD8+ T cells sorted from blood, collected in a trial of the OX40 agonist ivuxolimab. The CDR3 reads CAWSRDRPYEQYF. CDR3 nucleotide sequence: TGTGCCTGGAGCCGAGACAGACCCTACGAGCAGTACTTC.